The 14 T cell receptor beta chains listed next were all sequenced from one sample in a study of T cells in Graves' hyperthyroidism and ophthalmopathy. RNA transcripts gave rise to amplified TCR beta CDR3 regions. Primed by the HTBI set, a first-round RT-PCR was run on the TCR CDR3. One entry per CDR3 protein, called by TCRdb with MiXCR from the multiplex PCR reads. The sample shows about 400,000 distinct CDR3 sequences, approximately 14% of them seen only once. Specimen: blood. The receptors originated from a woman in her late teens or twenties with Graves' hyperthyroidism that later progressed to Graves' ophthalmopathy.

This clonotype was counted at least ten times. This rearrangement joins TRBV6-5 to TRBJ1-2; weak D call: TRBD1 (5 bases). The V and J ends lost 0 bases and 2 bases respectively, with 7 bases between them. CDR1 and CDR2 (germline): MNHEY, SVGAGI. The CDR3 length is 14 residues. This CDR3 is CASSYSAGNYGYTF. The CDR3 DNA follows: TGTGCCAGCAGTTACTCCGCAGGGAACTATGGCTACACCTTC.

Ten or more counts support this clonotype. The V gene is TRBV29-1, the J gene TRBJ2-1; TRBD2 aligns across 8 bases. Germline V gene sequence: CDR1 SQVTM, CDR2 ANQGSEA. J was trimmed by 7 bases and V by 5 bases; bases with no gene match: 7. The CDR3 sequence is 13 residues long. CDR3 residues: CSVRTGGGNEQFF. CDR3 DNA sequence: TGCAGCGTTCGAACGGGAGGGGGAAATGAGCAGTTCTTC.

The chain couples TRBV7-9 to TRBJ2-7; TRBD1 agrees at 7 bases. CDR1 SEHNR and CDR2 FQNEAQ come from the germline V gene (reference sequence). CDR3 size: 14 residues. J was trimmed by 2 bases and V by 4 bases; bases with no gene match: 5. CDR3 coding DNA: TGTGCCAGCAGCTACCGGGACAGCCCCTACGAGCAGTACTTC. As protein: CASSYRDSPYEQYF.

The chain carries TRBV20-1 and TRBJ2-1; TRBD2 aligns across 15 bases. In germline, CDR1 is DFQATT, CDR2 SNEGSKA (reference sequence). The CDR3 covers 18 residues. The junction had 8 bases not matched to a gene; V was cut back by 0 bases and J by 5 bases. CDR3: CSARDPGLAGGHDNEQFF. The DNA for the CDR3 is TGCAGTGCTAGAGACCCGGGACTAGCGGGAGGCCATGACAATGAGCAGTTCTTC.

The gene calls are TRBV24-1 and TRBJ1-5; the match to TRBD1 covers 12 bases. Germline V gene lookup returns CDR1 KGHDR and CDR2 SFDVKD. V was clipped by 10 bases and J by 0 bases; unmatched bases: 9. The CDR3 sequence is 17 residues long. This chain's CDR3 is CATSPGTGGNSNQPQHF. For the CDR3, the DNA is TGTGCCACGAGCCCCGGGACAGGGGGCAATAGCAATCAGCCCCAGCATTTT.

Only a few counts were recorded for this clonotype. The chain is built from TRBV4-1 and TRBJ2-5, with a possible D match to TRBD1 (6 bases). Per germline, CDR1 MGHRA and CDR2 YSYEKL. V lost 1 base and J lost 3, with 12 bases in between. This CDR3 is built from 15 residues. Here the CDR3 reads CASSQGGTPKETQYF. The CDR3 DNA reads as TGCGCCAGCAGCCAAGGAGGGACACCTAAAGAGACCCAGTACTTC.

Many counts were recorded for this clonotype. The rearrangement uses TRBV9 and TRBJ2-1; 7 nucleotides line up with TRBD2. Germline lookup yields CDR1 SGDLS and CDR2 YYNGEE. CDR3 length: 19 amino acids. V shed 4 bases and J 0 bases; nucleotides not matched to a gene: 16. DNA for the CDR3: TGTGCCAGCAGCCCCGCCCCGGGCCGCGGGGGAAGCTCCTACAATGAGCAGTTCTTC. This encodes CASSPAPGRGGSSYNEQFF. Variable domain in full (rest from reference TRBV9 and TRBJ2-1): DSGVTQTPKHLITATGQRVTLRCSPRSGDLSVYWYQQSLDQGLQFLIQYYNGEERAKGNILERFSAQQFPDLHSELNLSSLELGDSALYFCASSPAPGRGGSSYNEQFFGPGTRLTVL.

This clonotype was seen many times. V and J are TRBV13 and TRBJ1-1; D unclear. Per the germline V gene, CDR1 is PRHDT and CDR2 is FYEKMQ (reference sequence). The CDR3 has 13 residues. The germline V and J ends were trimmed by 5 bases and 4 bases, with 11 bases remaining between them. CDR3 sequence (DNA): TGTGCCAGCAGCCGTAAGGGAGCCACTGAAGCTTTCTTT. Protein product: CASSRKGATEAFF. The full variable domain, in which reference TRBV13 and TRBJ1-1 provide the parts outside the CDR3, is AAGVIQSPRHLIKEKRETATLKCYPIPRHDTVYWYQQGPGQDPQFLISFYEKMQSDKGSIPDRFSAQQFSDYHSELNMSSLELGDSALYFCASSRKGATEAFFGQGTRLTVV.

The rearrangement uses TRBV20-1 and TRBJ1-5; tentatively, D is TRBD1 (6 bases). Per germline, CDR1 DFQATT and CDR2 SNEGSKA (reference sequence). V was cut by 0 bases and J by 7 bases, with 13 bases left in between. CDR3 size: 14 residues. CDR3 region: CSARDSGRGQPQHF. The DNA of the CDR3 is TGCAGTGCTAGAGATTCGGGCAGGGGCCAGCCCCAGCATTTT.

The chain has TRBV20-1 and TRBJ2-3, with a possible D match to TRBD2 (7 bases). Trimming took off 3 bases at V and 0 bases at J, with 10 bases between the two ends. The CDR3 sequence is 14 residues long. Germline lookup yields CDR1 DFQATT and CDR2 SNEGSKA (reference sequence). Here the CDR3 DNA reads TGCAGTGCTAGGGGGGGGGCTAGCACAGATACGCAGTATTTT. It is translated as CSARGGASTDTQYF.

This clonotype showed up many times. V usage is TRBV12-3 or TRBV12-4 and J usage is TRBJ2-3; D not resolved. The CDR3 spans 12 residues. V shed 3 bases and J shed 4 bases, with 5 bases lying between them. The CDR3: CASSLWADTQYF. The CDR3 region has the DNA TGTGCCAGCAGTTTGTGGGCAGATACGCAGTATTTT.

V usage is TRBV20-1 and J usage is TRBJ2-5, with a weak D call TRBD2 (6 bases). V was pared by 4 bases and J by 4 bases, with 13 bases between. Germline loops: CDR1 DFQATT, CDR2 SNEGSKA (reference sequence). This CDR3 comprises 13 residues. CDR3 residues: CSAKGRAGETQYF. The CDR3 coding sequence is TGCAGTGCTAAAGGGCGAGCGGGAGAGACCCAGTACTTC.

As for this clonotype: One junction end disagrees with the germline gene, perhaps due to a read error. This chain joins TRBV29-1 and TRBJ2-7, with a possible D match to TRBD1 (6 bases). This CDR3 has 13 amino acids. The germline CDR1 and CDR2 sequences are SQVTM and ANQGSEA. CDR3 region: CGVGQRLGYEQYF. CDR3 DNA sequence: TGCGGCGTTGGACAGAGGTTAGGGTACGAGCAGTACTTC.

The CDR3 sequence: CASSYSMDRAQETQYF. The CDR3 DNA sequence: TGTGCCAGCAGCTACTCGATGGACAGGGCCCAAGAGACCCAGTACTTC. The rearrangement links TRBV13 to TRBJ2-5; TRBD1 agrees at 8 bases. Germline-derived CDR1 and CDR2 are PRHDT and FYEKMQ (reference sequence). The J segment lost 1 base and the V segment lost 4 bases, leaving 8 bases of the junction unmatched. CDR3 length: 16 amino acids.